This T cell receptor (beta chain) emerged from a study of T cell repertoires in cytomegalovirus infection. Study in general: From public TCR beta signatures came an indication of both CMV infection and matching HLA type.

In this sample, this clonotype turned up a few times. Its antigen is unknown. TCRdb re-analysed the reads in MiXCR, keeping a single row per CDR3 protein. The sample carries around 360,000 distinct CDR3 sequences, approximately 35% recorded once. The CDR3 loop spans 13 amino acids. Looked up from germline, CDR1 is SGHTA and CDR2 is FQGTGA. Trimming pared 8 bases from V and 4 bases from J, leaving 14 bases between. The sample was cultured PBMCs, taken from culture after CMV antigen stimulation. The gene calls are TRBV7-3 and TRBJ2-5; D perhaps matches TRBD2 (6 bases). The sequence came from a human donor in good health (CMV status not recorded). Some clones in this sample may be carry-over from other donors' samples. The CDR3 region is CASSLSGLETQYF. The CDR3 DNA sequence: TGTGCCAGCTCCCTCTCGGGACTAGAGACCCAGTACTTC.